The 28 T cell receptor beta chains below were found in one sample sequenced in a study of PD-1 blockade in classical Hodgkin lymphoma. The table came from immunoSEQ multiplex PCR; TCRdb's copy has only in-frame clones and leaves some out. Of roughly 14,000 clones in the sample, 84% were seen once. In every patient, relapse followed autologous stem cell transplantation, while exposure to brentuximab vedotin differed. This sample comprised peripheral blood mononuclear cells (PBMCs), obtained at baseline. These receptors all stem from a human donor with classical Hodgkin lymphoma.

The chain employs TRBV16 and TRBJ2-5; D perhaps matches TRBD2 (5 bases). Germline V gives CDR1 KGHSY, CDR2 FQNENV. Trimming took 4 bases from V and 5 from J, leaving 11 bases between them. The CDR3 is 13 amino acids. This CDR3 reads CASSLHGGETQYF. CDR3 coding DNA: TGTGCCAGCAGCCTACATGGCGGGGAGACCCAGTACTTC.

The CDR3 sequence is CASSPQPPNYGYTF. CDR3 in DNA: TGTGCCAGCAGTCCCCAACCGCCTAACTATGGCTACACCTTC. The genes are TRBV28 and TRBJ1-2; D not certain. The CDR3 runs to 14 residues. V was cut by 5 bases and J by 0 bases, with 10 bases left in between. The germline V gene encodes CDR1 MDHEN and CDR2 SYDVKM.

The rearrangement links TRBV2 to TRBJ1-2, with TRBD1 identical over 7 bases. V was clipped by 6 bases and J by 2 bases; unmatched bases: 6. CDR1 and CDR2 (germline): SNHLY, FYNNEI. The length of the CDR3 is 14 residues. CDR3 sequence reads: CASSLTGLNYGYTF. DNA of the CDR3: TGTGCCAGCAGCCTGACAGGGTTGAACTATGGCTACACCTTC.

This clone was counted only a few times. The chain carries TRBV7-8 and TRBJ1-5, with D possibly being TRBD1 (5 bases). Trimming shortened V by 4 bases and J by 4 bases, and 11 bases separated the two germline ends. Germline V gene data show CDR1 as SGHVS and CDR2 as FQNEAQ. The CDR3 loop spans 14 amino acids. Here the CDR3 DNA reads TGTGCCAGCAGCTCTAGGACATCGAATCAGCCCCAGCATTTT. It codes for CASSSRTSNQPQHF.

This chain joins TRBV6-6 and TRBJ1-5; TRBD1 matches at 8 bases. The CDR3 loop spans 15 amino acids. The junction had 5 bases not matched to a gene; V was cut back by 1 base and J by 6 bases. CDR1 is MNHNY, CDR2 SVGAGI, per germline (reference sequence). The CDR3 protein is CASSYWAGGGQPQHF. CDR3 coding DNA: TGTGCCAGCAGTTACTGGGCAGGGGGCGGTCAGCCCCAGCATTTT.

The J gene is TRBJ2-5, the V gene TRBV19; the D is unclear. V lost 9 bases and J lost 3, with 8 bases in between. In germline, CDR1 is LNHDA, CDR2 SQIVND (reference sequence). CDR3 length: 11 amino acids. CDR3 in amino acids: CASSLEETQYF. CDR3 in DNA: TGTGCCAGCAGCTTGGAAGAGACCCAGTACTTC.

V is TRBV2 and J is TRBJ1-3; D might be TRBD1 (5 bases). There are 13 residues in the CDR3. The germline CDR1 and CDR2 sequences are SNHLY and FYNNEI. With 6 bases removed from V and 2 bases from J, the gap between germline ends came to 8 bases. The CDR3 spells CASRGRAGNTIYF. CDR3 nucleotide sequence: TGTGCCAGCAGGGGCAGGGCTGGAAACACCATATATTTT.

The V call is TRBV7-9, the J call TRBJ2-7, with D unclear. V lost 4 bases to trimming and J lost 6 bases, with 16 bases between them. Per germline, CDR1 SEHNR and CDR2 FQNEAQ (reference sequence). This CDR3 is built from 14 residues. The CDR3 DNA reads as TGTGCCAGCAGCTCCCGACGGACCCCTCTCGAGCAGTACTTC. Protein product: CASSSRRTPLEQYF.

The chain uses TRBV5-1 and TRBJ2-2; D unclear. Trimming removed 0 bases at V and 3 bases at J, with 6 bases between. CDR3 size: 14 residues. CDR1 and CDR2 (germline): SGHRS, YFSETQ. CDR3 sequence: CASSLDRYTGELFF. CDR3 in DNA: TGCGCCAGCAGCTTGGACAGATACACCGGGGAGCTGTTTTTT.

This clone appeared a single time. V and J are TRBV11-2 and TRBJ1-6; D not certain. V lost 2 bases and J lost 7, with 12 bases in between. Germline V lookup: CDR1 SGHAT, CDR2 FQNNGV. The CDR3 sequence is 15 residues long. The CDR3: CASSLFRGTNSPLHF. For the CDR3, the DNA is TGTGCCAGCAGCTTATTTCGGGGTACAAATTCACCCCTCCACTTT. The full variable domain, completed using reference TRBV11-2 and TRBJ1-6, is EAGVAQSPRYKIIEKRQSVAFWCNPISGHATLYWYQQILGQGPKLLIQFQNNGVVDDSQLPKDRFSAERLKGVDSTLKIQPAKLEDSAVYLCASSLFRGTNSPLHFGNGTRLTVT.

The rearrangement uses TRBV10-2 and TRBJ1-5; D not resolved. Germline values: CDR1 WSHSY, CDR2 SAAADI. V lost 0 bases to trimming and J lost 5 bases, with 8 bases between them. The CDR3 is 14 amino acids. CDR3 in amino acids: CASSESGLDQPQHF. CDR3 DNA sequence: TGCGCCAGCAGTGAGTCGGGGTTGGATCAGCCCCAGCATTTT.

The chain links TRBV11-3 to TRBJ1-1; D unresolved. Trimming shortened V by 1 base and J by 1 base, and 7 bases separated the two germline ends. In germline, CDR1 is SGHNT, CDR2 YENEEA. The CDR3 contains 14 residues. The CDR3 bases are TGTGCCAGCAGCTTAGGGGGTAGGAACACTGAAGCTTTCTTT. This translates into CASSLGGRNTEAFF.

This clone was found once. The chain is built from TRBV4-3 and TRBJ1-3, with D possibly matching TRBD1 (5 bases). Germline values: CDR1 LGHNA, CDR2 YSLEER. Trimming pared 0 bases from V and 4 bases from J, leaving 7 bases between. The CDR3 is 14 residues long. The CDR3 protein is CASSQDYRGNTIYF. CDR3 sequence (DNA): TGCGCCAGCAGCCAAGATTACAGGGGAAACACCATATATTTT.

This chain joins TRBV5-1 and TRBJ2-5; 7 bases match TRBD1. This CDR3 spans 13 amino acids. Trimming took 4 bases from V and 3 from J; bases not matched to a gene: 3. Germline CDR1 is SGHRS and CDR2 is YFSETQ. CDR3 in amino acids: CASSRTGEETQYF. The CDR3 nucleotides are TGCGCCAGCAGCAGAACAGGGGAAGAGACCCAGTACTTC.

Notes on this clone: A read error may produce the germline difference seen at one junction end. The CDR3 DNA reads TGTGCTAGCAGCTTAGTGGCCCAAGAGACCCAGTACTTC. Its translation is CASSLVAQETQYF. This sequence joins TRBV7-7 and TRBJ2-5; unclear D gene. This CDR3 spans 13 amino acids. Per the germline V gene, CDR1 is SSHAT and CDR2 is FNYEAQ (reference sequence).

The CDR3 here is CAWSVLNWRQGIGYTF. CDR3 DNA: TGTGCCTGGAGTGTACTCAATTGGAGACAGGGGATTGGCTACACCTTC. This chain uses TRBV30 with TRBJ1-2, with TRBD1 matching over 8 bases. Unmatched junction bases numbered 13, after V lost 0 bases and J lost 7 bases. The germline V gene has CDR1 GTSNPN and CDR2 SVGIG (reference sequence). This CDR3 region has 16 residues.

This chain links TRBV5-1 with TRBJ2-1; the D is unclear. The ends were cut back, 0 bases at V and 5 bases at J, with 12 bases in the middle. The CDR3 consists of 15 residues. Germline V lookup: CDR1 SGHRS, CDR2 YFSETQ. CDR3 sequence reads: CASSLASNLHNEQFF. The CDR3 nucleotides are TGCGCCAGCAGCTTGGCCTCTAACCTTCACAATGAGCAGTTCTTC.

The J gene is TRBJ1-6, the V gene TRBV7-9, with 9 nucleotides matching TRBD1. V was clipped by 5 bases and J by 7 bases; unmatched bases: 3. The V gene's germline CDR1 is SEHNR and CDR2 FQNEAQ (reference sequence). The CDR3 runs 14 residues. The CDR3 loop is CASSGQGRNSPLHF. DNA for the CDR3: TGTGCCAGCAGCGGACAGGGGCGAAATTCACCCCTCCACTTT. Full variable domain (remainder filled in from reference TRBV7-9 and TRBJ1-6): DTGVSQNPRHKITKRGQNVTFRCDPISEHNRLYWYRQTLGQGPEFLTYFQNEAQLEKSRLLSDRFSAERPKGSFSTLEIQRTEQGDSAMYLCASSGQGRNSPLHFGNGTRLTVT.

This chain uses TRBV6-1 with TRBJ2-7; 7 nucleotides agree with TRBD2. The germline V gene has CDR1 MNHNS and CDR2 SASEGT. The CDR3 totals 15 residues. V was pared by 0 bases and J by 7 bases, with 9 bases of the junction left unmatched. For the CDR3, the DNA is TGTGCCAGCAGTGAAGCGAGCGGGACTGCCTTGGAGCAGTACTTC. Encoded protein: CASSEASGTALEQYF.

The chain employs TRBV7-2 and TRBJ2-1; D call uncertain. The CDR3 extends over 19 amino acids. CDR1 is SGHTA and CDR2 is FQGNSA in the germline V gene. V was trimmed by 4 bases and J by 4 bases, leaving 26 bases between them. CDR3 bases: TGTGCCAGCAGCTCAGGACCCTCCCAGCCGGGCAGTGTGTACAATGAGCAGTTCTTC. Encoded protein: CASSSGPSQPGSVYNEQFF.

The rearrangement links TRBV20-1 to TRBJ2-3; a weak D match, TRBD2 (5 bases). CDR1 and CDR2 (germline): DFQATT, SNEGSKA (reference sequence). CDR3 length equals 11 residues. CDR3 bases: TGCAGCTGGACTGTAACAGATACGCAGTATTTT. It translates to CSWTVTDTQYF.

This clone is a singleton in its sample. V is TRBV7-2 and J is TRBJ1-2; D not resolved. Trimming cost V 1 base and J 4 bases, with 10 bases left between them. Germline CDR1 is SGHTA and CDR2 is FQGNSA. The CDR3 is made up of 14 amino acids. This CDR3 reads CASSLDPVFYGYTF. As DNA, the CDR3 is TGTGCCAGCAGCTTAGATCCGGTTTTCTATGGCTACACCTTC.

The rearrangement uses TRBV30 and TRBJ2-1, with 7 positions matching TRBD2. The V gene end was trimmed by 4 bases and the J gene end by 2 bases; junction bases not matched to a gene: 8. The germline V gene has CDR1 GTSNPN and CDR2 SVGIG (reference sequence). This CDR3 contains 15 residues. CDR3 residues: CAWILPGTTYNEQFF. The CDR3 DNA follows: TGTGCCTGGATCCTACCCGGGACTACCTACAATGAGCAGTTCTTC.

The chain uses TRBV4-3 and TRBJ2-3; a possible D gene is TRBD2 (9 bases). The V and J ends lost 4 bases and 0 bases respectively, with 23 bases between them. Germline V gives CDR1 LGHNA, CDR2 YSLEER. The CDR3 has 19 residues. CDR3 in amino acids: CASSRQGAGGGVSTDTQYF. Here the CDR3 DNA reads TGCGCCAGCAGCCGCCAGGGGGCGGGAGGGGGGGTCAGCACAGATACGCAGTATTTT.

The chain uses TRBV11-2 and TRBJ2-5, with 13 bases fitting TRBD2. Unmatched junction bases numbered 7, after V lost 5 bases and J lost 7 bases. There are 15 residues in the CDR3. Per germline, CDR1 SGHAT and CDR2 FQNNGV. CDR3 in amino acids: CASSLGLAGPGTQYF. CDR3 nucleotides: TGTGCCAGCAGCCTGGGACTAGCGGGGCCAGGGACCCAGTACTTC.

This clone was seen a handful of times. This chain links TRBV4-2 with TRBJ2-7, with D perhaps matching TRBD2 (6 bases). The CDR3 sequence is 15 residues long. Germline assignment: CDR1 LGHNA and CDR2 YNFKEQ. With 1 base removed from V and 0 bases from J, the gap between germline ends came to 10 bases. This CDR3 reads CASSQVAVRSYEQYF. In nucleotides, the CDR3 is TGTGCCAGCAGCCAAGTAGCGGTACGCTCCTACGAGCAGTACTTC.

The chain uses TRBV5-1 and TRBJ1-5; D not resolved. Germline V gives CDR1 SGHRS, CDR2 YFSETQ. V dropped 0 bases and J dropped 0 bases, with 22 bases sitting between them. This CDR3 is 20 amino acids long. CDR3 region: CASSLAPTFRGSYSNQPQHF. DNA of the CDR3: TGCGCCAGCAGCTTGGCCCCCACTTTCCGTGGTTCCTATAGCAATCAGCCCCAGCATTTT.

The chain combines TRBV27 with TRBJ1-2, with a possible D match to TRBD1 (6 bases). Between the trimmed V and J ends, which lost 3 bases and 6 bases, there was a span of 11 bases. The length of the CDR3 is 13 residues. Looked up from germline, CDR1 is MNHEY and CDR2 is SMNVEV (reference sequence). The CDR3 sequence is CASSFRGANGYTF. The CDR3 nucleotides read TGTGCCAGCAGTTTTCGGGGGGCGAATGGCTACACCTTC.